Below, 4 T cell receptor beta chains from the same sample are listed, as sequenced in a study of blood T cell repertoires in COVID-19. Sequencing used immunoSEQ multiplex PCR; TCRdb keeps in-frame clones, though not all of them. The sample includes some 210,000 clones, about four fifths seen only once; the top ten take about 8.9%. Specimen: PBMCs or T cells enriched from blood (not recorded which). These receptors were collected from a woman aged 50 to 65 with acute COVID-19.

This clone showed up just once. The V gene is TRBV11-3, the J gene TRBJ2-3; perhaps TRBD2 as D (5 bases). Germline loops: CDR1 SGHNT, CDR2 YENEEA. Trimming stripped 2 bases from V and 4 bases from J, with 19 bases between. This CDR3 comprises 17 residues. The CDR3 protein is CASSLSRGGTSADTQYF. CDR3 DNA sequence: TGTGCCAGCAGCTTATCGAGAGGTGGTACTAGTGCAGATACGCAGTATTTT.

The chain has TRBV6-5 and TRBJ2-1, with 9 bases that match TRBD2. CDR1 is MNHEY and CDR2 is SVGAGI in the germline V gene. V dropped 8 bases and J dropped 7; count of bases not matched to a gene: 9. The length of the CDR3 is 14 residues. CDR3 DNA sequence: TGTGCCAGCGGAGGCGGGAGGGCTGTTAATGAGCAGTTCTTC. It codes for CASGGGRAVNEQFF.

The CDR3 coding sequence is TGTGCCACCAGCGGGGGGACAGGGCGGGAGAACTATGGCTACACCTTC. Its protein is CATSGGTGRENYGYTF. The genes are TRBV24-1 and TRBJ1-2; 9 bases align to TRBD1. Losses at the gene ends were 7 bases for V and 2 bases for J; bases not matched to a gene: 10. Germline V gene lookup returns CDR1 KGHDR and CDR2 SFDVKD. CDR3 length: 16 amino acids.

V and J are TRBV4-2 and TRBJ2-1; no clear D gene. CDR1 and CDR2 from the germline V gene are LGHNA and YNFKEQ. There are 17 residues in the CDR3. Trimming removed 0 bases at V and 2 bases at J, with 14 bases between. The CDR3, as DNA: TGTGCCAGCAGCCAAGATCAGATAGGAGACCCCTACAATGAGCAGTTCTTC. This gives the protein CASSQDQIGDPYNEQFF.